This paragraph covers one T cell receptor beta chain sequence. The antigen this receptor binds is unknown. Base quality data are lacking; no much larger clone is found one base away. Based on the germline V gene (reference sequence), the CDR1 and CDR2 sequences are MNHEY and SMNVEV. The CDR3 spans 15 residues, from the cysteine through the phenylalanine. Only the CDR3 DNA stays, 45 bases, in frame from base 1. Trimming costs V 5 bases and J 9 bases, and their ends lie 20 bases apart. This entry comes from a study of T cell repertoires in cytomegalovirus infection (dated by TCRdb to about 2019). Concerning the study at large: Because public TCR beta signatures pointed to carriage of CMV infection together with the matching HLA type, the HLA type of each donor mattered for the analysis. The full study reports these points: Carriers of CMV infection plus the relevant HLA type were discriminated by the cumulative frequency of public TCR beta family members in the study cohort and in an independent approximately 360-donor cohort. The ex vivo response was dominated by HLA-C-restricted CMV-specific TCR beta clonotypes, which also provided the single most frequent clonotype in two of eight donors.

The listed sequencing device is Illumina HiSeq 1500. The public reads were reanalyzed by TCRdb: fastp trimming at Q25, MiXCR alignment, in-frame beta chains only. Every entry covers one CDR3 protein and lists the most common genes and DNA from its rows. A total of some 97,000 distinct CDR3 sequences appear in this sample, less than 25% of them only once. Clones ranked in the top ten supply about 39% of the sample. The TCR comes from a human donor in good health (CMV status not recorded). Some clones in this sample may be carry-over from other donors' samples. Sequences were obtained from CD8+ T cells from PBMCs. The sequence is built from TRBV27 and TRBJ2-1; TRBD2 might be the D gene, on 5 matching bases. Here the CDR3 is given as CASSVQPRGLVEQFF. The nucleotides are TGTGCCAGCAGTGTGCAGCCCCGGGGTTTGGTTGAGCAGTTCTTC.